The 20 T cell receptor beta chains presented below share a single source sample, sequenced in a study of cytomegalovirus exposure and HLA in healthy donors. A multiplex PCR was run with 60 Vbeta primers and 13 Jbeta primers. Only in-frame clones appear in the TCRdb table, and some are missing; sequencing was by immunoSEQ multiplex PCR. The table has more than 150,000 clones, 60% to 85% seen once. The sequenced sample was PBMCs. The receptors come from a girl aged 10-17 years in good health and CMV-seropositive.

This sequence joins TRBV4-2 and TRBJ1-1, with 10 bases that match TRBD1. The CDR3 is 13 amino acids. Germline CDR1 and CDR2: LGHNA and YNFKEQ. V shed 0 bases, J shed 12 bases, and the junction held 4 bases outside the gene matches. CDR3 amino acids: CASSQDRDRGTFF. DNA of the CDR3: TGTGCCAGCAGCCAAGACAGGGACAGGGGAACTTTCTTT.

Here the CDR3 DNA reads TGTGCCAGTAGTATGGAGGAGACCCAGTACTTC. Its protein is CASSMEETQYF. V and J are TRBV19 and TRBJ2-5; no clear D. V gave up 3 bases and J gave up 5 bases, with 4 bases separating them. Looked up from germline, CDR1 is LNHDA and CDR2 is SQIVND (reference sequence). The CDR3 consists of 11 residues.

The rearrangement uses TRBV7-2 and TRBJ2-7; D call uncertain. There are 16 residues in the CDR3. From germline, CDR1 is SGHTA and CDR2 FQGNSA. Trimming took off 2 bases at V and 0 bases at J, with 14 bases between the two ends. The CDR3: CASSLYWSWSSYEQYF. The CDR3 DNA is TGTGCCAGCAGCTTATATTGGTCCTGGAGCTCCTACGAGCAGTACTTC.

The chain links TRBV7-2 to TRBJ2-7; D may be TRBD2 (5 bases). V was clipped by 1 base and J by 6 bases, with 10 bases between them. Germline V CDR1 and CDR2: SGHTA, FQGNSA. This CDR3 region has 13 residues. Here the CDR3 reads CASSLVGVREQYF. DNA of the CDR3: TGTGCCAGCAGCTTAGTCGGGGTGCGCGAGCAGTACTTC.

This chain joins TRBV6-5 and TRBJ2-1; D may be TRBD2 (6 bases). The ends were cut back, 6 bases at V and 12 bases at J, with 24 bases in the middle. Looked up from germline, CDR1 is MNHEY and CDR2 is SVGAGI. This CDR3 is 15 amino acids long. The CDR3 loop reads CASSRTPSAKGVQFF. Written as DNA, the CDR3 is TGTGCCAGCAGCCGGACACCTAGCGCCAAAGGGGTGCAGTTCTTC.

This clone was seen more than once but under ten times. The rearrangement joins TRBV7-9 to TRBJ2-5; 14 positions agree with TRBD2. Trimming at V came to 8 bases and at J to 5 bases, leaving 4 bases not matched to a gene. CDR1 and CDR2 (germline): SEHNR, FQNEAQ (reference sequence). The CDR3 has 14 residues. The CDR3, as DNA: TGTGCCAGCGGACTAGCGGGGGGCGGGGAGACCCAGTACTTC. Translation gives CASGLAGGGETQYF.

CDR3 sequence reads: CASSQERGPGETQYF. The CDR3 DNA reads as TGCGCCAGCAGCCAAGAAAGGGGGCCGGGGGAGACCCAGTACTTC. The V call is TRBV4-3, the J call TRBJ2-5, with 7 bases that match TRBD1. With V trimmed by 0 bases and J by 5 bases, 6 bases remained unmatched. CDR1 and CDR2 from the germline V gene are LGHNA and YSLEER. This CDR3 is 15 amino acids long.

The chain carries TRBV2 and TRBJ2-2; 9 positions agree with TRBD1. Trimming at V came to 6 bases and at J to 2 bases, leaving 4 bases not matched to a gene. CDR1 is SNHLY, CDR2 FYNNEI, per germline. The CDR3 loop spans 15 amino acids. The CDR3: CASSRTGGNTGELFF. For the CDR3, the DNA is TGTGCCAGCAGCCGAACAGGGGGCAACACCGGGGAGCTGTTTTTT.

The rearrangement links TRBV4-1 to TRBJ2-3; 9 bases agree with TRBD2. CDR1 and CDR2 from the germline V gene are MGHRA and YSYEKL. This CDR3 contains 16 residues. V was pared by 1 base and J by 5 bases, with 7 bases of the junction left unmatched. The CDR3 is CASSQGRGGKGDTQYF. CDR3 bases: TGCGCCAGCAGCCAAGGGCGGGGGGGTAAAGGAGATACGCAGTATTTT.

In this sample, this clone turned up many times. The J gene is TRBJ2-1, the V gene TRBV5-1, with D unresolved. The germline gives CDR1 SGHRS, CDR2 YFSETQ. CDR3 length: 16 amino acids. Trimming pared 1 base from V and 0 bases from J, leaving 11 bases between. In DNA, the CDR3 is TGCGCCAGCAGCTTGTCGGCAAGGAGCTCCTACAATGAGCAGTTCTTC. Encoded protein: CASSLSARSSYNEQFF.

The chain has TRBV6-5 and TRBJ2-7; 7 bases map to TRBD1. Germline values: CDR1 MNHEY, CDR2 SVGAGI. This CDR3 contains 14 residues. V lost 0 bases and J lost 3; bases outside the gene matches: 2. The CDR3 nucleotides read TGTGCCAGCAGTTACTCGACAGGGTACTACGAGCAGTACTTC. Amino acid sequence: CASSYSTGYYEQYF.

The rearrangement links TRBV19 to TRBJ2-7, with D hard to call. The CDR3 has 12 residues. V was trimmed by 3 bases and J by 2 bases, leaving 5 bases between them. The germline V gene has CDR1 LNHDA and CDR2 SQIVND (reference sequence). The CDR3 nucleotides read TGTGCCAGTAGTATGAACACCTACGAGCAGTACTTC. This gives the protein CASSMNTYEQYF.

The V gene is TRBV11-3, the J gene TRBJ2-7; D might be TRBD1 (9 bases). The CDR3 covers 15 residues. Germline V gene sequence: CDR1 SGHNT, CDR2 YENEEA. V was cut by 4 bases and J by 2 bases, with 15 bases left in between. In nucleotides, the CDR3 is TGTGCCAGCAGCTCGGGGGGGACAGGGACCTACGAGCAGTACTTC. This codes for CASSSGGTGTYEQYF.

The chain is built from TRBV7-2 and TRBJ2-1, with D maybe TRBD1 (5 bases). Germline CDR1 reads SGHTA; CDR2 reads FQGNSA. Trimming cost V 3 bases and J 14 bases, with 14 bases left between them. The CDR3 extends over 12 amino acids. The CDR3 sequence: CASSFRTTPEFF. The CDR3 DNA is TGTGCCAGCAGCTTCCGGACAACCCCGGAGTTCTTC.

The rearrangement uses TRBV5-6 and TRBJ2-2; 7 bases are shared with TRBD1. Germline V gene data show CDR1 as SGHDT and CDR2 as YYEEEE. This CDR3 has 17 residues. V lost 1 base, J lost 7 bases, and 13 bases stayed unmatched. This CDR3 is CASSLFSGTEDRGELFF. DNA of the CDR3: TGTGCCAGCAGCTTGTTTAGTGGGACAGAGGACCGCGGGGAGCTGTTTTTT. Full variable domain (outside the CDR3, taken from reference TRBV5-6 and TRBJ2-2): DAGVTQSPTHLIKTRGQQVTLRCSPKSGHDTVSWYQQALGQGPQFIFQYYEEEERQRGNFPDRFSGHQFPNYSSELNVNALLLGDSALYLCASSLFSGTEDRGELFFGEGSRLTVL.

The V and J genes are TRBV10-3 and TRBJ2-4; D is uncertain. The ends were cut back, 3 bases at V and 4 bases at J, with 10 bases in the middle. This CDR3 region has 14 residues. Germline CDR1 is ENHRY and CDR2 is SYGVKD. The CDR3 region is CAISDSAIKNIQYF. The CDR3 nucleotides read TGTGCCATCAGTGACTCAGCGATAAAAAACATTCAGTACTTC.

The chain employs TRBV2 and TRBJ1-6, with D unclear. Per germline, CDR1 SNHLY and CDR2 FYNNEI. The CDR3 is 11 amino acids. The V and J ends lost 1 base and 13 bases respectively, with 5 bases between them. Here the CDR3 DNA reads TGTGCCAGCAGTGAAGACTTCCCCCTCCACTTT. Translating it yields CASSEDFPLHF.

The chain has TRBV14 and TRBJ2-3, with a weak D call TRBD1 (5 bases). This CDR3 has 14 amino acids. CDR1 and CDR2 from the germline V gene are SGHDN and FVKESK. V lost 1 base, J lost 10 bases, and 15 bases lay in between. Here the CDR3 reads CASSQVDNDMAQYF. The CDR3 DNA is TGTGCCAGCAGCCAAGTGGACAACGACATGGCGCAGTATTTT.

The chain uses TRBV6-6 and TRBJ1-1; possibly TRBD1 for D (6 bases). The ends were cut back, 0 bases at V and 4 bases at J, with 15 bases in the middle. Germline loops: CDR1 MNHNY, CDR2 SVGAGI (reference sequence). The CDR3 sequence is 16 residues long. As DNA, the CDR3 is TGTGCCAGCAGTTACTCGGGGGGCGGGGGGGGCACTGAAGCTTTCTTT. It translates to CASSYSGGGGGTEAFF.

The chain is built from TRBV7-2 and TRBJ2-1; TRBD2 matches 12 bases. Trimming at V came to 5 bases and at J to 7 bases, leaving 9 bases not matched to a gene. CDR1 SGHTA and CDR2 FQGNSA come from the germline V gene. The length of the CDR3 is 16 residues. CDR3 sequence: CASSNGLAGRRNEQFF. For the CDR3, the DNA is TGTGCCAGCAGCAACGGACTAGCGGGGAGAAGGAATGAGCAGTTCTTC.